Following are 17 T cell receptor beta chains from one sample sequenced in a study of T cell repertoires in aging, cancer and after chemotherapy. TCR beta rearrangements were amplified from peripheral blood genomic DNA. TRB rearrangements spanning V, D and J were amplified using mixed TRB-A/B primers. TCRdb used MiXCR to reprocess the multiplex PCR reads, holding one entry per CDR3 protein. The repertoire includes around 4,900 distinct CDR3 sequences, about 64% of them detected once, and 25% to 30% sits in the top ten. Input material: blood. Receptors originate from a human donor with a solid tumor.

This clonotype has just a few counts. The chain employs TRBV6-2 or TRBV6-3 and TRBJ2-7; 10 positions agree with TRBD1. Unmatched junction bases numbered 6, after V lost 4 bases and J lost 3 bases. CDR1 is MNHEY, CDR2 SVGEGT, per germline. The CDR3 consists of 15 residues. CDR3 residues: CASSFQTGGFYEQYF. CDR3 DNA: TGTGCCAGCAGTTTCCAGACAGGGGGCTTCTACGAGCAGTACTTC.

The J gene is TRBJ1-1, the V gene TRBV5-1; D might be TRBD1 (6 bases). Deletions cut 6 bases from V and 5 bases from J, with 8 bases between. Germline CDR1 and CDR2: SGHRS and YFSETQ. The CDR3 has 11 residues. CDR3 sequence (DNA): TGCGCCAGCAAGGGGGAGACTGAAGCTTTCTTT. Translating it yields CASKGETEAFF.

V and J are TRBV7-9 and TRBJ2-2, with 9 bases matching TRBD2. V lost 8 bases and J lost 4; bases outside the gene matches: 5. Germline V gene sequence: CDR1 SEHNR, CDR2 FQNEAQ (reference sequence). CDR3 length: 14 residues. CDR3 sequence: CASRLADRTGELFF. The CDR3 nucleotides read TGTGCCAGCCGACTAGCGGATCGCACCGGGGAGCTGTTTTTT.

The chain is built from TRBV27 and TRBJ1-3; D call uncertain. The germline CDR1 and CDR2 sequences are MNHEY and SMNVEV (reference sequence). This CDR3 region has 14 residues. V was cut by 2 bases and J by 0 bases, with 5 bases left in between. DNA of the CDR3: TGTGCCAGCAGTTTAACGGGCTCTGGAAACACCATATATTTT. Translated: CASSLTGSGNTIYF.

CDR3 bases: TGTGCCAGCAGCTTAGATACGCCAGCAATATATGGCTACACCTTC. Translating it yields CASSLDTPAIYGYTF. This chain connects TRBV7-9 to TRBJ1-2; unclear D gene. Trimming took 1 base from V and 5 from J, leaving 14 bases between them. The CDR3 is made up of 15 amino acids. From germline, CDR1 is SEHNR and CDR2 FQNEAQ (reference sequence).

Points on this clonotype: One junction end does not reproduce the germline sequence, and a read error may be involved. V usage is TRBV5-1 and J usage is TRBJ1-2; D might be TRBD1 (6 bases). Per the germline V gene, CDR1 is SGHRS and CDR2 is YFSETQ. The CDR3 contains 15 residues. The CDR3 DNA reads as TGTGCCAGAAGCTTGGATCTTGGGGGGGCGGGTGGCTACACCTTC. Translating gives CARSLDLGGAGGYTF.

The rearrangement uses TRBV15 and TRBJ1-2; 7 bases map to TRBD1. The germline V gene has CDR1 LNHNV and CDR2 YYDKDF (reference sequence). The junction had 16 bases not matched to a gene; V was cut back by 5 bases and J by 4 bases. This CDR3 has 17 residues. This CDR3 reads CATSSDGDRVPFYGYTF. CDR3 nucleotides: TGTGCCACCAGCTCAGATGGGGACAGAGTACCGTTCTATGGCTACACCTTC.

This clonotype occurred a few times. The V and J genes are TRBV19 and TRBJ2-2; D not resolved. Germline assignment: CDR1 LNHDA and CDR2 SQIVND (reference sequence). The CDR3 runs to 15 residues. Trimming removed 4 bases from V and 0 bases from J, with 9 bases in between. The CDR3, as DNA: TGTGCCAGTAGTAACAGTGATTCGAACACCGGGGAGCTGTTTTTT. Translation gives CASSNSDSNTGELFF.

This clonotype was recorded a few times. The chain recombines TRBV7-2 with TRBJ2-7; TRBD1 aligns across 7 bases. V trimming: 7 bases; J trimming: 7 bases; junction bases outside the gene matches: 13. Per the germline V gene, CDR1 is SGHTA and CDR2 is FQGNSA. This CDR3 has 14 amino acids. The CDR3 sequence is CASTPLGPTGEQYF. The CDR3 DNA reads TGTGCCAGCACTCCGCTAGGGCCGACAGGGGAGCAGTACTTC.

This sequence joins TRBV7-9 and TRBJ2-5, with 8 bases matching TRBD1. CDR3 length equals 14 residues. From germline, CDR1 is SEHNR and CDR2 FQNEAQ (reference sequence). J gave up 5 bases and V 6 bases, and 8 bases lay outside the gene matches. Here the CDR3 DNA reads TGTGCCAGCAGATCGGACAGGGCGAGGGAGACCCAGTACTTC. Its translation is CASRSDRARETQYF. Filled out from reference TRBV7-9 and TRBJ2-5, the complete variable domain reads DTGVSQNPRHKITKRGQNVTFRCDPISEHNRLYWYRQTLGQGPEFLTYFQNEAQLEKSRLLSDRFSAERPKGSFSTLEIQRTEQGDSAMYLCASRSDRARETQYFGPGTRLLVL.

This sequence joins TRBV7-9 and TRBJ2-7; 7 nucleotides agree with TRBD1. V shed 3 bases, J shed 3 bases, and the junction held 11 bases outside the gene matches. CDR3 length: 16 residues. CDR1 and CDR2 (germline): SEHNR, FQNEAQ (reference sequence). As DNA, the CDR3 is TGTGCCAGCAGCTTGGCACAGGGGTTGGCTTTCTACGAGCAGTACTTC. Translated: CASSLAQGLAFYEQYF. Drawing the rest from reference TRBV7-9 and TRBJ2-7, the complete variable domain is DTGVSQNPRHKITKRGQNVTFRCDPISEHNRLYWYRQTLGQGPEFLTYFQNEAQLEKSRLLSDRFSAERPKGSFSTLEIQRTEQGDSAMYLCASSLAQGLAFYEQYFGPGTRLTVT.

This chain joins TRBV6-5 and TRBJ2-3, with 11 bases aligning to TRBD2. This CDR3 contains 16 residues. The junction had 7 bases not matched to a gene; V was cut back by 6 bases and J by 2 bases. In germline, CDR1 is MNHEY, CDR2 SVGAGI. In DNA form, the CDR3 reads TGTGCCAGCAGGTCCGGGACTAGCGGACCCACAGATACGCAGTATTTT. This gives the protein CASRSGTSGPTDTQYF.

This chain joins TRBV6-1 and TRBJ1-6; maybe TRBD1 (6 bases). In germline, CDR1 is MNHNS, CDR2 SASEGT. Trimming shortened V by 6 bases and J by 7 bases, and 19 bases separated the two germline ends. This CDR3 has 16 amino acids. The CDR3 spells CASSRPSGARNSPLHF. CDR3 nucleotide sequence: TGTGCCAGCAGCCGCCCATCGGGGGCGCGGAATTCACCCCTCCACTTT.

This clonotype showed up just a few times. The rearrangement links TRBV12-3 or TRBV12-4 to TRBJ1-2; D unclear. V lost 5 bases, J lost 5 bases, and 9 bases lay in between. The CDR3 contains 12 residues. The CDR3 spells CASSPGDYGYTF. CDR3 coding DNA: TGTGCCAGCAGTCCCGGGGATTATGGCTACACCTTC.

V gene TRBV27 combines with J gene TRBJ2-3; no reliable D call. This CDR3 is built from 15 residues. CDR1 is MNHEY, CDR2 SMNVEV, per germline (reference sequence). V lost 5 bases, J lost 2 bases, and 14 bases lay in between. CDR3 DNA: TGTGCCAGCAGTCCCCTCCGCGGATACACAGATACGCAGTATTTT. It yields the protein CASSPLRGYTDTQYF.

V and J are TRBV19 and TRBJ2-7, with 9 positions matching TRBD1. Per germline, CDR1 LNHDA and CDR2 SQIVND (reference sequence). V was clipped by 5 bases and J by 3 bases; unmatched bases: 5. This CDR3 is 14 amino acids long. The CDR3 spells CASSSRQGGYEQYF. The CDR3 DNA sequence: TGTGCCAGTAGTTCCAGACAGGGGGGCTACGAGCAGTACTTC.

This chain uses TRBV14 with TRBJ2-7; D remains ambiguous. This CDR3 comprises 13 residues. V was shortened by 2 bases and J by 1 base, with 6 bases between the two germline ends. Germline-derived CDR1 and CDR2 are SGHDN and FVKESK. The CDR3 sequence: CASSQRVSYEQYF. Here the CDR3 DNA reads TGTGCCAGCAGCCAAAGGGTTTCCTACGAGCAGTACTTC.